This TCR beta chain came from a study of OX40 agonist ivuxolimab in advanced cancers. In the study overall: Ivuxolimab was an agonistic, fully human IgG2 monoclonal antibody directed against OX40 (CD134), a costimulatory receptor. The monotherapy dose-escalation portion (N of about 50 patients) of the phase I ivuxolimab trial is reported in the paper. Patients were allowed to have had prior anti-PD-1, anti-PD-L1 or anti-CTLA-4 therapy, and about 40% of the dose-escalation patients had been treated with checkpoint inhibitors. Intravenous ivuxolimab was administered to patients every 2 weeks at six dose levels: 0.01, 0.1, 0.3, 1.5, 3 and 10 mg/kg. Among the approximately 54 dose-escalation patients, around 19 had hepatocellular carcinoma, 15 or so melanoma, 9 renal cell carcinoma and 9 head and neck cancer. The point of sequencing TCRbeta in the periphery was to test whether ivuxolimab changed TCR sequence diversity and drove clonal T-cell expansion. In the dose-escalation cohort, approximately 82% of patients were male, and the mean age was around 60 years, with a range of 23 to 79. Three dose-escalation patients achieved partial responses, one with hepatocellular carcinoma and two with cutaneous melanoma.

Here is what the overall study found, with its caveats: At doses of 0.1 to 3.0 mg/kg, clonal expansion of both CD4+ and CD8+ blood T cells was observed from baseline to week 6. In the 0.1-3.0 mg/kg groups, partial responders had among the lowest normalized peripheral clonal expansion, particularly in CD8+ T cells. Low levels of normalized T-cell clonal expansion were also seen in some patients who did not respond. Which antigens the clonally expanded peripheral T cells were specific for was not determined. After ivuxolimab, more expanded clones were found on average in CD8+ T cells than in CD4+ T cells.

Genomic DNA was extracted from sorted cells for sequencing of the TCRbeta CDR3 region. TCRbeta CDR3 regions were sequenced using the immunoSEQ Assay. TCRdb stores this immuneACCESS table with in-frame sequences only. Part of the clones is absent; in the studies checked, under half of the shortfall reflects unresolved V genes, and no reason is known for the rest. The sample yields tens of thousands of clones; 75% to 90% were counted once. The ten biggest clones cover roughly 1.3% of the sample. The trial excluded patients who had a history of autoimmune disease or were on systemic immunosuppression. Peripheral blood for TCR sequencing was collected from all dose cohorts at baseline, on cycle 4 day 1, and on cycle 7 day 1. Samples came from an open-label, multicenter, first-in-human phase I dose-escalation trial of ivuxolimab. Adults with locally advanced or metastatic head and neck squamous cell, hepatocellular, melanoma or renal cell carcinoma were enrolled in the trial. Before TCR sequencing, CD4+ T cells and CD8+ T cells were sorted from peripheral blood as separate populations.

On this clone: What this receptor recognizes is not known. The input lacks base qualities; no much larger clone sits a single base away.

The germline V and J ends show losses of 7 bases and 4 bases respectively, and no gene match explains 9 bases of the junction. CDR1 and CDR2, per the germline V gene, are MNHNS and SASEGT. The CDR3, cysteine through phenylalanine, is 14 amino acids long. The read is trimmed to its CDR3 DNA, 42 bases read in frame from base 1. The sequenced sample was CD4+ or CD8+ T cells sorted from blood, obtained in a trial of the OX40 agonist ivuxolimab. Rearrangement joined TRBV6-1 to TRBJ1-2, with TRBD1 identical over 7 junction bases. The receptor comes from an adult with an advanced solid tumor such as melanoma, head and neck, liver or kidney cancer. CDR3 reads: CASMTAGGSYGYTF. The nucleotide sequence reads as follows: TGTGCCAGCATGACAGCAGGGGGGAGCTATGGCTACACCTTC.